This is a list of T cell receptor delta chains from one sample in a study of gamma-delta chains in newborns, infants, children. TCRdb reapplied CATT to the reads. The sample holds 4,000 to 4,500 delta-chain clones, around 6.2% seen once. Sequencing used blood. Receptors originate from a child who was a newborn, infant or young child, either healthy, febrile or measles-vaccinated (not recorded which). Each CDR3 is given with its conserved first and last residue. The D gene is left open where the match is weak. Expanded clones are given a class, and other clones once, few, many or no size at all.

J gene | V gene | clone size | D gene | CDR3 protein | CDR3 DNA
TRDJ3 | TRDV2 | large | TRDD3 | CACDVLGDTWDTRQMFF | TGTGCCTGTGACGTACTGGGGGATACCTGGGACACCCGACAGATGTTTTTC
TRDJ1 | TRDV2 | large | - | CACDGLGYTDKLIF | TGTGCCTGTGACGGACTGGGATACACCGATAAACTCATCTTT
TRDJ2 | TRDV2 | few | TRDD3 | CACDTVLGGPSLTAQLFF | TGTGCCTGTGACACCGTACTGGGGGGTCCCTCTTTGACAGCACAACTCTTCTTT
TRDJ1 | TRDV1 | few | TRDD3 | CALGEQSTYWGIGGTDKLIF | TGTGCTCTTGGGGAACAGTCCACCTACTGGGGGATAGGGGGCACCGATAAACTCATCTTT
TRDJ2 | TRDV1 | - | TRDD3 | CALGGLMGEATAQLFF | TGTGCTCTTGGGGGTCTAATGGGGGAGGCGACAGCACAACTCTTCTTT
TRDJ2 | TRDV2 | - | TRDD3 | CACDRLGDTLALTAQLFF | TGTGCCTGTGACAGACTGGGGGATACCCTAGCTTTGACAGCACAACTCTTCTTT
TRDJ1 | TRDV2 | few | TRDD3 | CACDTIPLGDTDYTDKLIF | TGTGCCTGTGACACCATTCCCCTGGGGGATACAGACTACACCGATAAACTCATCTTT
TRDJ1 | TRDV1 | few | - | CALGPSILVLNTDKLIF | TGTGCTCTTGGGCCCTCAATCCTCGTCCTAAACACCGATAAACTCATCTTT
TRDJ3 | TRDV2 | few | - | CACDGLPAYGGPSSWDTRQMFF | TGTGCCTGTGACGGCCTTCCTGCCTATGGGGGCCCGAGCTCCTGGGACACCCGACAGATGTTTTTC
TRDJ2 | TRDV2 | medium-sized | TRDD3 | CACDTVLGDALTAQLFF | TGTGCCTGTGACACCGTACTGGGGGATGCTTTGACAGCACAACTCTTCTTT
TRDJ3 | TRDV2 | - | TRDD3 | CACDTVLGDTKSSWDTRQMFF | TGTGCCTGTGACACCGTACTGGGGGATACGAAAAGCTCCTGGGACACCCGACAGATGTTTTTC
TRDJ1 | TRDV1 | few | TRDD3 | CALGNQGILQGKLIF | TGCGCTCTTGGGAACCAGGGGATACTACAGGGGAAACTCATCTTT
TRDJ3 | TRDV2 | - | TRDD3 | CACDTALNWGTLRAWDTRQMFF | TGTGCCTGTGACACCGCTCTTAACTGGGGGACACTTCGAGCCTGGGACACCCGACAGATGTTTTTC
TRDJ3 | TRDV2 | few | TRDD3 | CACDYWGIRSSWDTRQMFF | TGTGCCTGTGACTACTGGGGGATACGGAGCTCCTGGGACACCCGACAGATGTTTTTC
TRDJ3 | TRDV2 | - | - | CACDTAWDTWDTRQMFF | TGTGCCTGTGACACCGCCTGGGACACCTGGGACACCCGACAGATGTTTTTC
TRDJ3 | TRDV2 | medium-sized | TRDD3 | CACDTYWGISWDTRQMFF | TGTGCCTGTGACACCTACTGGGGGATCTCCTGGGACACCCGACAGATGTTTTTC
TRDJ3 | TRDV2 | - | TRDD3 | CACDTLGGSWDTRQMFF | TGTGCCTGTGACACACTGGGGGGCTCCTGGGACACCCGACAGATGTTCTTC
TRDJ1 | TRDV2 | - | TRDD3 | CACDLKTGGRGDTDKLIF | TGTGCCTGTGACCTTAAAACTGGGGGACGCGGAGATACCGATAAACTCATCTTT
TRDJ3 | TRDV2 | - | TRDD3 | CACDVLGASSWDTRQMFF | TGTGCCTGTGACGTACTGGGGGCTAGCTCCTGGGACACCCGACAGATGTTTTTC
TRDJ3 | TRDV2 | - | TRDD3 | CACDTGGFLSWDTRQMFF | TGTGCCTGTGACACCGGGGGATTCCTCTCCTGGGACACCCGACAGATGTTTTTC
TRDJ3 | TRDV2 | few | TRDD3 | CACDSSPSGGLSWDTRQMFF | TGTGCCTGTGACTCGTCCCCCTCTGGGGGCCTCTCCTGGGACACCCGACAGATGTTTTTC
TRDJ3 | TRDV2 | - | TRDD3 | CACDTVVGDIWDTRQMFF | TGTGCCTGTGACACCGTGGTGGGGGATATCTGGGACACCCGACAGATGTTTTTC
TRDJ3 | TRDV2 | - | TRDD3 | CACDTVVGESSWDTRQMFF | TGTGCCTGTGACACCGTGGTGGGGGAAAGCTCCTGGGACACCCGACAGATGTTTTTC
TRDJ3 | TRDV2 | few | - | CACDTAMGAPDTRQMFF | TGTGCCTGTGACACCGCGATGGGGGCTCCGGACACCCGACAGATGTTTTTC
TRDJ3 | TRDV2 | - | - | CACDPLLLFWDTRQMFF | TGTGCCTGTGACCCTTTACTCCTTTTTTGGGACACCCGACAGATGTTTTTC
TRDJ1 | TRDV3 | few | TRDD3 | CAFNGGYADTDKLIF | TGTGCCTTTAACGGAGGATACGCAGACACCGATAAACTCATCTTT
TRDJ1 | TRDV2 | - | - | CACESWGANLDKLTF | TGTGCCTGTGAGAGTTGGGGGGCGAACCTCGATAAACTCACCTTT
TRDJ3 | TRDV2 | medium-sized | - | CACDTVDSSWDTRQMFF | TGTGCCTGTGACACCGTGGATAGCTCCTGGGACACCCGACAGATGTTTTTC
TRDJ3 | TRDV2 | few | TRDD3 | CACDTIGGYRSWDTRQMFF | TGTGCCTGTGACACCATTGGGGGATACCGCTCCTGGGACACCCGACAGATGTTTTTC
TRDJ3 | TRDV2 | - | TRDD3 | CACDTLLGTWDTRQMFF | TGTGCCTGTGACACTTTACTGGGGACCTGGGACACCCGACAGATGTTTTTC
TRDJ1 | TRDV1 | - | TRDD3 | CALGELCLPGLGDTWDKLIF | TGTGCTCTTGGGGAACTGTGTCTACCGGGGCTGGGGGATACATGGGATAAACTCATCTTT
TRDJ1 | TRAV29/DV5 | few | - | CAAGELPGTDKLIF | TGTGCAGCAGGCGAACTTCCGGGCACCGATAAACTCATCTTT
TRDJ3 | TRDV2 | few | - | CACDTAGKSSWDTRQMFF | TGTGCCTGTGACACCGCTGGGAAAAGCTCCTGGGACACCCGACAGATGTTTTTC
TRDJ3 | TRDV2 | - | TRDD3 | CACDSTGGWSSWDTRQMFF | TGTGCCTGTGACAGTACTGGGGGATGGAGCTCCTGGGACACCCGACAGATGTTTTTC
TRDJ1 | TRDV3 | few | TRDD3 | CAFLWVLGRYTDKLIF | TGTGCCTTTCTATGGGTACTGGGGAGGTACACCGATAAACTCATCTTT
TRDJ2 | TRDV2 | few | TRDD3 | CACDVLGDFLTAQLFF | TGTGCCTGTGACGTACTGGGGGATTTCTTGACAGCACAACTCTTCTTT
TRDJ1 | TRDV1 | - | TRDD3 | CALGELIPGGYDQYTDKLIF | TGTGCTCTTGGGGAACTAATCCCCGGGGGATACGACCAGTACACCGATAAACTCATCTTT
TRDJ3 | TRDV2 | few | TRDD3 | CACDTAGGISSWDTRQMFF | TGTGCCTGTGACACCGCTGGGGGGATAAGCTCCTGGGACACCCGACAGATGTTTTTC
TRDJ3 | TRDV1 | - | TRDD3 | CALGEGDTTPSWDTRQMFF | TGTGCTCTTGGGGAAGGGGATACTACTCCCTCCTGGGACACCCGACAGATGTTTTTC
TRDJ3 | TRDV2 | - | - | CACDTWGSSSWDTRQMFF | TGTGCCTGTGACACCTGGGGGTCGAGCTCCTGGGACACCCGACAGATGTTTTTC
TRDJ3 | TRDV2 | - | - | CACDTGGYRSSWDTRQMFF | TGTGCCTGTGACACCGGAGGATATCGAAGCTCCTGGGACACCCGACAGATGTTTTTC